This is a list of T cell receptor beta chains from one sample in a study of T cell responses to AZD1222 COVID-19 vaccine. Method: immunoSEQ multiplex PCR; TCRdb's copy keeps in-frame clones and lacks some. The sample includes over 130,000 clones, approximately 94% seen only once; the top ten take roughly 4.9%. The sample was peripheral blood, taken on day 0 of AZD1222 vaccination. Every receptor here comes from an adult in good health. The CDR3 runs from the conserved cysteine through the conserved F or W. A D gene is named only where the DNA matches it firmly. Expanded clones get a size class; other rows say once, few or many, or leave the size out.

D gene: TRBD1
clone size: .
V gene: TRBV6-5
J gene: TRBJ2-7
CDR3 protein: CASSPPPGQGDEQYF
CDR3 DNA: TGTGCCAGCAGTCCCCCCCCGGGACAGGGGGACGAGCAGTACTTC

D gene: TRBD1
clone size: .
V gene: TRBV5-4
J gene: TRBJ1-2
CDR3 protein: CASSLGQGAGYTF
CDR3 DNA: TGTGCCAGCAGCTTGGGGCAGGGGGCTGGCTACACCTTC

D gene: TRBD1
clone size: .
V gene: TRBV7-2
J gene: TRBJ2-1
CDR3 protein: CASSYGTGLVYNEQFF
CDR3 DNA: TGTGCCAGCAGCTATGGGACAGGGTTGGTCTACAATGAGCAGTTCTTC

D gene: .
clone size: .
V gene: TRBV5-6
J gene: TRBJ1-3
CDR3 protein: CASSLYGTYVGNTIYF
CDR3 DNA: TGTGCCAGCAGCTTGTATGGCACATATGTAGGAAACACCATATATTTT

D gene: .
clone size: .
V gene: TRBV5-1
J gene: TRBJ1-2
CDR3 protein: CASSTGLLTLGYTF
CDR3 DNA: TGCGCCAGCAGCACAGGCTTACTAACCCTTGGCTACACCTTC

D gene: .
clone size: .
V gene: TRBV25-1
J gene: TRBJ1-2
CDR3 protein: CASSGSYGYTF
CDR3 DNA: TGTGCCAGCAGCGGTAGCTATGGCTACACCTTC

D gene: .
clone size: .
V gene: TRBV9
J gene: TRBJ1-5
CDR3 protein: CASSPGGNQPQHF
CDR3 DNA: TGTGCCAGCAGCCCCGGGGGCAATCAGCCCCAGCATTTT

D gene: .
clone size: .
V gene: TRBV7-2
J gene: TRBJ1-1
CDR3 protein: CASSRKQGPGTEAFF
CDR3 DNA: TGTGCCAGCAGCCGTAAACAGGGACCGGGCACTGAAGCTTTCTTT

D gene: TRBD1
clone size: .
V gene: TRBV5-4
J gene: TRBJ1-1
CDR3 protein: CASSSRPDRVNTEAFF
CDR3 DNA: TGTGCCAGCAGCTCGAGGCCGGACAGGGTGAACACTGAAGCTTTCTTT

D gene: .
clone size: .
V gene: TRBV3-1/TRBV3-2
J gene: TRBJ2-1
CDR3 protein: CASSRGSEWGLNEQFF
CDR3 DNA: TGTGCCAGCAGCCGAGGGTCTGAATGGGGTCTGAATGAGCAGTTCTTC

D gene: .
clone size: .
V gene: TRBV19
J gene: TRBJ1-5
CDR3 protein: CASNSDRIQPQHF
CDR3 DNA: TGTGCCAGTAACTCGGACCGTATTCAGCCCCAGCATTTT

D gene: TRBD2
clone size: .
V gene: TRBV3-1/TRBV3-2
J gene: TRBJ2-7
CDR3 protein: CASSQATGLGNEQYF
CDR3 DNA: TGTGCCAGCAGCCAAGCAACGGGACTAGGAAACGAGCAGTACTTC

D gene: TRBD1
clone size: .
V gene: TRBV11-3
J gene: TRBJ2-1
CDR3 protein: CASSLGTGSYNEQFF
CDR3 DNA: TGTGCCAGCAGCCTAGGGACAGGGTCCTACAATGAGCAGTTCTTC

D gene: TRBD1
clone size: once
V gene: TRBV23-1
J gene: TRBJ1-1
CDR3 protein: CASSRGLTGSRTEAFF
CDR3 DNA: TGCGCCAGCAGTCGGGGACTGACAGGGTCTAGGACTGAAGCTTTCTTT

D gene: .
clone size: .
V gene: TRBV10-3
J gene: TRBJ2-1
CDR3 protein: CATEETPYNEQFF
CDR3 DNA: TGTGCCACCGAAGAGACGCCTTACAATGAGCAGTTCTTC

D gene: TRBD1
clone size: .
V gene: TRBV19
J gene: TRBJ1-2
CDR3 protein: CASSIWGQGFNYGYTF
CDR3 DNA: TGTGCCAGTAGTATTTGGGGACAGGGGTTTAACTATGGCTACACCTTC

D gene: .
clone size: .
V gene: TRBV5-4
J gene: TRBJ1-4
CDR3 protein: CASSLTAATNEKLFF
CDR3 DNA: TGTGCCAGCAGCTTGACTGCCGCAACTAATGAAAAACTGTTTTTT

D gene: .
clone size: .
V gene: TRBV6-5
J gene: TRBJ1-5
CDR3 protein: CASRPSSLVNQPQHF
CDR3 DNA: TGTGCCAGCAGACCCTCCAGCCTGGTAAATCAGCCCCAGCATTTT

D gene: TRBD1
clone size: .
V gene: TRBV7-9
J gene: TRBJ2-7
CDR3 protein: CASSFGVGTGGLREQYF
CDR3 DNA: TGTGCCAGCAGCTTTGGGGTGGGGACAGGTGGCCTAAGGGAGCAGTACTTC

D gene: .
clone size: .
V gene: TRBV12-5
J gene: TRBJ1-2
CDR3 protein: CASGLTTGIYGYTF
CDR3 DNA: TGTGCTAGTGGTTTGACCACCGGGATTTATGGCTACACCTTC

D gene: .
clone size: few
V gene: TRBV3-1/TRBV3-2
J gene: TRBJ1-1
CDR3 protein: CASTKGTAPWNTEAFF
CDR3 DNA: TGTGCCAGCACTAAAGGGACCGCGCCTTGGAACACTGAAGCTTTCTTT

D gene: TRBD1
clone size: .
V gene: TRBV5-1
J gene: TRBJ2-4
CDR3 protein: CASSPGQGVGKNIQYF
CDR3 DNA: TGCGCCAGCAGCCCAGGACAGGGGGTAGGCAAAAACATTCAGTACTTC